A single T cell receptor beta chain is shown here with its context. The antigen remains undetermined. The sample originates from a study of cytomegalovirus exposure and HLA in healthy donors. Primers: 60 Vbeta forward and 13 Jbeta reverse. Repertoires were generated with immunoSEQ multiplex PCR, while TCRdb's copy carries only in-frame clones and drops some. The sample has approximately 100,000 clones; roughly three quarters are singletons. Study results and limitations: The authors listed about 170 TCR beta chains as cytomegalovirus-associated. HLA allele associations emerged for about 16,000 TCR beta sequences in a later analysis, at 0.05 false discovery rate. Follow-up analysis seemed to connect common viral pathogens with several of the most significant clusters identified.

The sequenced sample consisted of PBMCs. This TCR derives from a man aged 35-49 years in good health and CMV-seropositive.

CDR3 nucleotides: TGTGCCAGCAGCGCTACAGGCAGCTCTGGAAACACCATATATTTT. It codes for CASSATGSSGNTIYF. The chain links TRBV9 to TRBJ1-3; the D gene is possibly TRBD1 (5 bases). Germline V lookup: CDR1 SGDLS, CDR2 YYNGEE. The CDR3 contains 15 residues. With 3 bases removed from V and 0 bases from J, the gap between germline ends came to 10 bases.